The 21 T cell receptor beta chains in this list originate from one sample, sequenced in a study of CD8 T cells in Susac syndrome. An amount of RNA that ranged from roughly 0.45 to 1 ug was reverse transcribed with random hexamers. One entry per CDR3 protein results from TCRdb running MiXCR on the immunoSEQ multiplex PCR reads. This repertoire shows about 250,000 distinct CDR3 sequences, just under 95% found once; its top ten account for approximately 0.072%. The source material was CD4+ T cells from PBMCs. The origin of the receptors is a human donor with multiple sclerosis.

The chain recombines TRBV5-4 with TRBJ1-2, with 8 nucleotides matching TRBD1. The CDR3 loop spans 13 amino acids. Germline CDR1 SGHNT, CDR2 YYREEE (reference sequence). With 2 bases clipped from V and 8 bases from J, the junction kept 5 bases outside the gene matches. Written as DNA, the CDR3 is TGTGCCAGCAGCTTACAGGGGGTAGCCGGCTACACCTTC. It yields the protein CASSLQGVAGYTF.

The rearrangement joins TRBV9 to TRBJ1-1, with 9 bases identical to TRBD1. This CDR3 spans 16 amino acids. CDR1 SGDLS and CDR2 YYNGEE come from the germline V gene. V shed 0 bases, J shed 5 bases, and the junction held 8 bases outside the gene matches. The CDR3 here is CASSVGGGQGGTEAFF. The CDR3 DNA sequence: TGTGCCAGCAGCGTAGGGGGGGGACAGGGAGGGACTGAAGCTTTCTTT.

This chain connects TRBV5-5 to TRBJ1-1; D uncertain. V was cut by 2 bases and J by 2 bases, with 10 bases left in between. CDR1 and CDR2 from the germline V gene are SGHKS and YYEKEE (reference sequence). The CDR3 is made up of 14 amino acids. The CDR3 region is CASSFGQLNTEAFF. The CDR3 nucleotides are TGTGCCAGCAGCTTTGGGCAGTTAAACACTGAAGCTTTCTTT.

The genes are TRBV5-1 and TRBJ1-3; unclear D gene. Per the germline V gene, CDR1 is SGHRS and CDR2 is YFSETQ. The ends were cut back, 4 bases at V and 3 bases at J, with 14 bases in the middle. This CDR3 contains 15 residues. CDR3 sequence (DNA): TGCGCCAGCAGCCCAGTTTTCCCGGATGGAAACACCATATATTTT. It translates to CASSPVFPDGNTIYF.

For this clonotype: The junction shows a germline mismatch at one end, possibly a read error. V is TRBV3-1 and J is TRBJ2-5; the D is unclear. The CDR3 sequence is 11 residues long. CDR1 and CDR2 from the germline V gene are LGHDT and YNNKEL (reference sequence). The CDR3 sequence: CASSQQETRYF. DNA for the CDR3: TGTGCCAGCAGCCAACAAGAGACCCGGTACTTC.

The chain carries TRBV6-2 or TRBV6-3 and TRBJ1-1; no reliable D call. The ends were cut back, 4 bases at V and 6 bases at J, with 12 bases in the middle. The CDR3 is 13 amino acids. The germline V gene has CDR1 MNHEY and CDR2 SVGEGT. DNA of the CDR3: TGTGCCAGCAGTTTTAAGGGTCGCGCTGAAGCTTTCTTT. Translation gives CASSFKGRAEAFF.

This clonotype has more than one count but fewer than ten. The gene calls are TRBV27 and TRBJ2-4; D possibly corresponds to TRBD1 (6 bases). Trimming took off 9 bases at V and 0 bases at J, with 12 bases between the two ends. CDR3 length: 14 amino acids. CDR1 is MNHEY and CDR2 is SMNVEV in the germline V gene (reference sequence). The CDR3 loop reads CASRDTLAKNIQYF. The CDR3 coding sequence is TGTGCCAGTCGGGACACCCTAGCCAAAAACATTCAGTACTTC.

The chain recombines TRBV7-9 with TRBJ1-5, with 9 bases fitting TRBD1. Germline V lookup: CDR1 SEHNR, CDR2 FQNEAQ (reference sequence). Trimming cost V 5 bases and J 5 bases; bases outside gene matches: 7. The CDR3 has 15 amino acids. The DNA of the CDR3 is TGTGCCAGCAGCCTCGGGACAGGGTACGATCAGCCCCAGCATTTT. Translating it yields CASSLGTGYDQPQHF.

This sequence joins TRBV5-1 and TRBJ2-5, with D tentatively TRBD2 (6 bases). Germline V gene lookup returns CDR1 SGHRS and CDR2 YFSETQ. The CDR3 extends over 16 amino acids. V dropped 4 bases and J dropped 0 bases, with 16 bases sitting between them. CDR3 in DNA: TGCGCCAGCAGCCCGGGGGACGTGGGGTACCAAGAGACCCAGTACTTC. Translated, it gives CASSPGDVGYQETQYF.

The chain links TRBV6-5 to TRBJ2-5; 13 bases align to TRBD2. The CDR3 totals 15 residues. Germline CDR1 is MNHEY and CDR2 is SVGAGI. Losses at the gene ends were 6 bases for V and 3 bases for J; bases not matched to a gene: 4. CDR3 residues: CASRLAGGGKETQYF. The DNA for the CDR3 is TGTGCCAGCAGACTAGCGGGAGGGGGGAAAGAGACCCAGTACTTC.

The chain is built from TRBV18 and TRBJ1-1; D possibly corresponds to TRBD1 (5 bases). V lost 6 bases, J lost 6 bases, and 20 bases lay in between. Germline CDR1 and CDR2: KGHSH and LQKENI. This CDR3 is built from 15 residues. CDR3 in amino acids: CASSHQDSLTSEAFF. The DNA for the CDR3 is TGTGCCAGCTCGCACCAAGACAGCCTGACATCTGAAGCTTTCTTT.

The DNA for the CDR3 is TGTGCCAGCAGCTCCCAAGGGATTAGCAATCAGCCCCAGCATTTT. Translating gives CASSSQGISNQPQHF. The V gene is TRBV3-1, the J gene TRBJ1-5; D not certain. The CDR3 is 15 residues long. The V end was cut by 5 bases, the J end by 0 bases, with 11 bases between. The germline CDR1 and CDR2 sequences are LGHDT and YNNKEL (reference sequence).

The V call is TRBV10-3, the J call TRBJ2-5, with D possibly called TRBD1 or TRBD2 (7 bases each). The V end was cut by 5 bases, the J end by 1 base, with 17 bases between. CDR1 is ENHRY and CDR2 is SYGVKD in the germline V gene. The CDR3 spans 16 residues. As DNA, the CDR3 is TGTGCCATCAGTCGGGGGGACAGAATCTTCCAAGAGACCCAGTACTTC. Translation: CAISRGDRIFQETQYF.

The rearrangement uses TRBV7-9 and TRBJ2-7; 7 bases are shared with TRBD1. The CDR3 has 13 amino acids. V trimming: 5 bases; J trimming: 3 bases; junction bases outside the gene matches: 4. Per the germline V gene, CDR1 is SEHNR and CDR2 is FQNEAQ (reference sequence). The CDR3 loop is CASSPGQDYEQYV. The CDR3 DNA reads TGTGCCAGCAGCCCCGGACAGGACTACGAGCAGTACGTC.

The V and J genes are TRBV28 and TRBJ2-1; D unclear. Germline V gene data show CDR1 as MDHEN and CDR2 as SYDVKM. The CDR3 extends over 12 amino acids. Trimming shortened V by 2 bases and J by 9 bases, and 8 bases separated the two germline ends. Written as DNA, the CDR3 is TGTGCCAGCAGTTTAAATCCTGCTGAGCAGTTCTTC. This gives the protein CASSLNPAEQFF.

This clonotype was counted between two and nine times. The junction shows a germline mismatch at one end, possibly a read error. J is TRBJ2-7 and V is TRBV5-1, with 10 nucleotides matching TRBD1. Germline V CDR1 and CDR2: SGHRS, YFSETQ. CDR3 length: 13 amino acids. Here the CDR3 reads CASSWTGGYEQYF. The CDR3 DNA is TGTGCCAGCAGCTGGACAGGGGGCTACGAGCAGTACTTC.

The chain is built from TRBV19 and TRBJ1-5, with 9 bases lining up with TRBD1. V shed 6 bases and J 5 bases; nucleotides not matched to a gene: 8. The CDR3 sequence is 15 residues long. The germline V gene encodes CDR1 LNHDA and CDR2 SQIVND (reference sequence). The CDR3 loop is CASSKMTGGDQPQHF. The DNA of the CDR3 is TGTGCCAGTAGCAAGATGACAGGGGGTGATCAGCCCCAGCATTTT.

The genes are TRBV10-3 and TRBJ1-1, with D hard to call. CDR1 is ENHRY and CDR2 is SYGVKD in the germline V gene. The CDR3 runs to 12 residues. V gave up 4 bases and J gave up 1 base, with 4 bases separating them. The CDR3 region has the DNA TGTGCCATCAGTGGGGGGAACACTGAAGCTTTCTTT. This codes for CAISGGNTEAFF.

This clonotype was picked up one time. The DNA is left out, because the CDR3 cannot be placed on it with certainty; the CDR3 is given as TCRdb lists it. The chain carries TRBV5-4 and TRBJ2-6. The CDR3 spans 16 residues, counting both ends. CDR1 and CDR2 (germline): SGHNT, YYREEE (reference sequence). The CDR3 region is CASSLAWGSGANVLIF.

The genes are TRBV14 and TRBJ2-7; D might be TRBD1 or TRBD2, each matching 5 bases. Trimming took off 0 bases at V and 7 bases at J, with 19 bases between the two ends. Germline CDR1 is SGHDN and CDR2 is FVKESK. The CDR3 sequence is 16 residues long. CDR3 bases: TGTGCCAGCAGCCAAGACCTGGGACGAGCGAGTGGGGAGCAGTACTTC. Its protein is CASSQDLGRASGEQYF.

This chain's CDR3 is CASDLRGFPTDTQYF. The CDR3 region has the DNA TGTGCCAGCGATTTGCGGGGGTTTCCCACAGATACGCAGTATTTT. The rearrangement joins TRBV6-1 to TRBJ2-3; 7 bases fit TRBD2. V gave up 8 bases and J gave up 2 bases; unmatched junction bases: 10. Germline V gene sequence: CDR1 MNHNS, CDR2 SASEGT. The CDR3 contains 15 residues.